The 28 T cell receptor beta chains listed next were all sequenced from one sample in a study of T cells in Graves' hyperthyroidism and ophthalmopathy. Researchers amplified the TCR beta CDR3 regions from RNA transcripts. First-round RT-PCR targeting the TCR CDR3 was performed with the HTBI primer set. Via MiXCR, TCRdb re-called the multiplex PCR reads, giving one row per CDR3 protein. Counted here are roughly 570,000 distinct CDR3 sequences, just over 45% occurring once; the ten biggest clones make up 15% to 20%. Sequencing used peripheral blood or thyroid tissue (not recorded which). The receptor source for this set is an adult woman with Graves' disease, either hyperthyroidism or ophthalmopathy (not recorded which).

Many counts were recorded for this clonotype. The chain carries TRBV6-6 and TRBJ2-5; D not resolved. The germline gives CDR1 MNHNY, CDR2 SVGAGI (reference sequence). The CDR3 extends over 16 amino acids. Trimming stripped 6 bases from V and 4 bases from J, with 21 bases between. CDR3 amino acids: CASSSRPLDGPETQYF. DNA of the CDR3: TGTGCCAGCAGCTCCCGGCCCCTCGACGGCCCAGAGACCCAGTACTTC.

CDR3 loop: CSVESDRELTYEQYF. CDR3 coding DNA: TGCAGCGTTGAATCAGATCGTGAACTCACCTACGAGCAGTACTTC. The rearrangement joins TRBV29-1 to TRBJ2-7, with unresolved D. The V and J ends lost 2 bases and 2 bases respectively, with 16 bases between them. Germline V lookup: CDR1 SQVTM, CDR2 ANQGSEA. The CDR3 consists of 15 residues.

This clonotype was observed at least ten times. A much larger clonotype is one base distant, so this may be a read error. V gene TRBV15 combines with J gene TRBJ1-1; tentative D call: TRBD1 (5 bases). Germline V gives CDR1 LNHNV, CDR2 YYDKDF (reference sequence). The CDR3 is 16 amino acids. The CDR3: CAASRGRSLEGAEAFF. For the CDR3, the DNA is TGTGCCGCCAGTCGAGGTCGGAGTCTTGAAGGGGCTGAAGCTTTCTTT.

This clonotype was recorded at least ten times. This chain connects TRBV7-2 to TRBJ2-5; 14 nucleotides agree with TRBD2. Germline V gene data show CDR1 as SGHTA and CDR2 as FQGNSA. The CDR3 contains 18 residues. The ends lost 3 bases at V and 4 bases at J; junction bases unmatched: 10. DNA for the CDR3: TGTGCCAGCAGCTTTTCGGGACTAGCGGGAGTTTGGGGAGAGACCCAGTACTTC. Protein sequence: CASSFSGLAGVWGETQYF. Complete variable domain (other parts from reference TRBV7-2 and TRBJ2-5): GAGVSQSPSNKVTEKGKDVELRCDPISGHTALYWYRQSLGQGLEFLIYFQGNSAPDKSGLPSDRFSAERTGGSVSTLTIQRTQQEDSAVYLCASSFSGLAGVWGETQYFGPGTRLLVL.

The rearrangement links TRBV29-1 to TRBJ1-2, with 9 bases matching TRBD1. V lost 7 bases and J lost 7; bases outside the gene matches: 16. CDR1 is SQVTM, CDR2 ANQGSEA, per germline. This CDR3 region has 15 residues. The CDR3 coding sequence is TGCAGCGGAAGAGGGACAGGGAAGGGCGCAGGTGGCTACACCTTC. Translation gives CSGRGTGKGAGGYTF.

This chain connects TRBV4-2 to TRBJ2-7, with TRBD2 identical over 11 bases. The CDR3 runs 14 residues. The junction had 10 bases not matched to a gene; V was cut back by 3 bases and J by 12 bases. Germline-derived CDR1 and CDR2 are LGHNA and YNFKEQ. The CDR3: CASSHPFLAGGAYF. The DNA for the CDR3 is TGTGCCAGCAGCCATCCCTTCCTAGCGGGAGGTGCGTACTTC.

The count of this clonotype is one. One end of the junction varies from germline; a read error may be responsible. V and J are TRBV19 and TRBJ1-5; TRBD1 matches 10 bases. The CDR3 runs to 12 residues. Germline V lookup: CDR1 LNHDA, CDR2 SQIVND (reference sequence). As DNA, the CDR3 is TGTGCCAGTAGTGACAGGGGGCAGGCGCCGTATTTT. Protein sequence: CASSDRGQAPYF.

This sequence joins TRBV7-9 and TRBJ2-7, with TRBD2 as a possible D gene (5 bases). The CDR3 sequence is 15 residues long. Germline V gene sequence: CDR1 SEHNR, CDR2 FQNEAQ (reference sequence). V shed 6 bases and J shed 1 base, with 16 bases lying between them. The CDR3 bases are TGTGCCAGCAGTTCCTCGGGGTTCCCTTCCTACGAGCAGTACTTC. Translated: CASSSSGFPSYEQYF.

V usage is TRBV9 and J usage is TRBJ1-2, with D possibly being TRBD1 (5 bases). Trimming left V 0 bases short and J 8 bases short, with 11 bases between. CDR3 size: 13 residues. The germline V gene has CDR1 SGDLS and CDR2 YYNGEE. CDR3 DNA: TGTGCCAGCAGCGTAGGATGGGGGGGGGGCTACACCTTC. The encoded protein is CASSVGWGGGYTF.

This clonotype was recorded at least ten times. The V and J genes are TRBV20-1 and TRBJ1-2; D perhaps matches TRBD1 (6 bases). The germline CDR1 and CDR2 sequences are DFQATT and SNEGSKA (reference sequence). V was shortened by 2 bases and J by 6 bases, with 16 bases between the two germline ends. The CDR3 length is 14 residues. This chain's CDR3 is CSARQGTASDGYTF. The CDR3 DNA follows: TGCAGTGCTAGACAGGGGACGGCGAGTGATGGCTACACCTTC.

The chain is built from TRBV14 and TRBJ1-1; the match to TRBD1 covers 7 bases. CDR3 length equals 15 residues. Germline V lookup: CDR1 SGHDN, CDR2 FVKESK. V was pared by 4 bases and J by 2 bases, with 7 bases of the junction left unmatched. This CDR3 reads CASSRRRQGNTEAFF. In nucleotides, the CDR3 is TGTGCCAGCAGCCGCCGAAGACAGGGAAACACTGAAGCTTTCTTT. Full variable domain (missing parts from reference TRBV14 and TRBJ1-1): EAGVTQFPSHSVIEKGQTVTLRCDPISGHDNLYWYRRVMGKEIKFLLHFVKESKQDESGMPNNRFLAERTGGTYSTLKVQPAELEDSGVYFCASSRRRQGNTEAFFGQGTRLTVV.

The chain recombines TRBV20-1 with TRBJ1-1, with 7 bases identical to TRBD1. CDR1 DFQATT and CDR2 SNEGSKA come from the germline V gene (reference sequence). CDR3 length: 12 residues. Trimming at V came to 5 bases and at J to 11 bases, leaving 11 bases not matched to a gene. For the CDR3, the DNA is TGCAGTGCTCCAATCCCCGGGACAGTGGCTTTCTTT. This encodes CSAPIPGTVAFF.

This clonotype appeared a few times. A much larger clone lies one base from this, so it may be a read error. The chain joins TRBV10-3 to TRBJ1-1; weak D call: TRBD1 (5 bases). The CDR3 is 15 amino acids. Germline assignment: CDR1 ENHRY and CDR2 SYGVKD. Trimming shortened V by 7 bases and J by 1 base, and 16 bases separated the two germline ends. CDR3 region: CAINARGRGNTEAFF. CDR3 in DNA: TGTGCCATCAACGCACGGGGGAGGGGGAACACTGAAGCTTTCTTT.

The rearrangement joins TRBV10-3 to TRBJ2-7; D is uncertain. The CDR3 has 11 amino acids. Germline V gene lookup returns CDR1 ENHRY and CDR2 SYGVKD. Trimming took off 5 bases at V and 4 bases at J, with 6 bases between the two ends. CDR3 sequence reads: CAISPLYEQYF. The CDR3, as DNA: TGTGCCATCAGTCCCCTTTACGAGCAGTACTTC.

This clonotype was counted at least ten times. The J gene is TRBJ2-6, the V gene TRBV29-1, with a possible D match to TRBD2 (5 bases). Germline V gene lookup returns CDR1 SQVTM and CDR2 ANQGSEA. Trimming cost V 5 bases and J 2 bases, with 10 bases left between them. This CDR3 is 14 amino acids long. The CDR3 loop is CSVSRGTGANVLTF. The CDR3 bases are TGCAGCGTTAGCCGGGGTACTGGGGCCAACGTCCTGACTTTC.

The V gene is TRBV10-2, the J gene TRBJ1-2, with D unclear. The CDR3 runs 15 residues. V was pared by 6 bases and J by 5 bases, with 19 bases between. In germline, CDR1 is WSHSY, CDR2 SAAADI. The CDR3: CASSQLSLPDYGYTF. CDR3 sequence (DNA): TGCGCCAGCAGCCAGCTTTCCTTACCCGATTATGGCTACACCTTC.

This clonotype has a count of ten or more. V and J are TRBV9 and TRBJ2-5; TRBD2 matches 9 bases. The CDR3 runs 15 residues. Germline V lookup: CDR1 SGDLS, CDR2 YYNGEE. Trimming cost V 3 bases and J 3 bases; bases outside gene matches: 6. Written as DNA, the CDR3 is TGTGCCAGCAGCGAGACCGGGACTAGCAAAGAGACCCAGTACTTC. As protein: CASSETGTSKETQYF.

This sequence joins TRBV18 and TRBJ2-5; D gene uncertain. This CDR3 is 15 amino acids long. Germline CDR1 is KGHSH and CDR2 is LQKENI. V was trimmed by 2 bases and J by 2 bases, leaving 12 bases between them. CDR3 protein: CASSPLAGKQETQYF. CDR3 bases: TGTGCCAGCTCACCATTGGCTGGGAAACAAGAGACCCAGTACTTC.

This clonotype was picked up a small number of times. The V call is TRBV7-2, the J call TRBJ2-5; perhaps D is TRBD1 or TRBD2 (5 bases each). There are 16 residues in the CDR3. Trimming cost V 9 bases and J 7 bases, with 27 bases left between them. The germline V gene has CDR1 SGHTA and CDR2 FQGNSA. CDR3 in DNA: TGTGCCAGTAGTATAGATCGCGGCCGGGGCTCCGGGACCCAGTACTTC. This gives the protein CASSIDRGRGSGTQYF.

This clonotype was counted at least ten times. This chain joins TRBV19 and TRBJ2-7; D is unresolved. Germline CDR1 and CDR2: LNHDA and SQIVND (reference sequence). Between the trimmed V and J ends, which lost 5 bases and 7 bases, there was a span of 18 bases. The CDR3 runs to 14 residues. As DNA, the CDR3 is TGTGCCAGTAGTTTGGGCGTCAGCCCAAGGGAGCAGTACTTC. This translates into CASSLGVSPREQYF. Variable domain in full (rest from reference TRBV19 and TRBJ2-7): DGGITQSPKYLFRKEGQNVTLSCEQNLNHDAMYWYRQDPGQGLRLIYYSQIVNDFQKGDIAEGYSVSREKKESFPLTVTSAQKNPTAFYLCASSLGVSPREQYFGPGTRLTVT.

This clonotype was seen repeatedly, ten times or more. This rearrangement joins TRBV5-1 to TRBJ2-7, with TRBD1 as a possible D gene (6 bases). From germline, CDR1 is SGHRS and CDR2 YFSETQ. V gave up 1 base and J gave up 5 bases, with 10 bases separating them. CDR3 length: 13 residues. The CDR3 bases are TGCGCCAGCAGCTTGACAGGGACGAACGAGCAGTACTTC. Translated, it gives CASSLTGTNEQYF.

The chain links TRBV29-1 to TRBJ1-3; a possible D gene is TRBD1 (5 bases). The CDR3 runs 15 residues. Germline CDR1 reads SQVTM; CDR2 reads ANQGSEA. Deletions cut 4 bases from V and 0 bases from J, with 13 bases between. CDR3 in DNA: TGCAGCGTTGTTGGAGGGGCAGTCTCTGGAAACACCATATATTTT. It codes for CSVVGGAVSGNTIYF.

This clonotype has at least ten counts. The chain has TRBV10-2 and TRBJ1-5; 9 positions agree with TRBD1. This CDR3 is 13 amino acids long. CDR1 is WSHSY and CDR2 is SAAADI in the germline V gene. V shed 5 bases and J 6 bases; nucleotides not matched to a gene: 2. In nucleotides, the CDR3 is TGCGCCAGCAGTACAGGGGGCGTTCAGCCCCAGCATTTT. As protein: CASSTGGVQPQHF.

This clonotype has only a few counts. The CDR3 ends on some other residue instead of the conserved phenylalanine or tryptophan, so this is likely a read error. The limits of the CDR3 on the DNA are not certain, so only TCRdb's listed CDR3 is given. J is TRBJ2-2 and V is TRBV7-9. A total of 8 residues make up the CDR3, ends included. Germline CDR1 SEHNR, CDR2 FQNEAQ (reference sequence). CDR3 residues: CASSLGTL.

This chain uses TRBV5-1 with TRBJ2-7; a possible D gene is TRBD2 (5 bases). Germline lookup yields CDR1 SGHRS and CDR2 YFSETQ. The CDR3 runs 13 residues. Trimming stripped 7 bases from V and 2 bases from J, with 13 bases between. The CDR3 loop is CASSPGFTYEQYF. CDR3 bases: TGCGCCAGCTCCCCGGGGTTTACCTACGAGCAGTACTTC. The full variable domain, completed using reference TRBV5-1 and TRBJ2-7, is KAGVTQTPRYLIKTRGQQVTLSCSPISGHRSVSWYQQTPGQGLQFLFEYFSETQRNKGNFPGRFSGRQFSNSRSEMNVSTLELGDSALYLCASSPGFTYEQYFGPGTRLTVT.

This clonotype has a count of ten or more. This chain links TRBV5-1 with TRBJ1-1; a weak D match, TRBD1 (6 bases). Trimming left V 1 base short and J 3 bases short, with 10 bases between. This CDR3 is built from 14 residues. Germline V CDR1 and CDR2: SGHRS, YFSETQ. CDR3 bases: TGCGCCAGCAGCTTGACAGGGTCCGACACTGAAGCTTTCTTT. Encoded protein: CASSLTGSDTEAFF.

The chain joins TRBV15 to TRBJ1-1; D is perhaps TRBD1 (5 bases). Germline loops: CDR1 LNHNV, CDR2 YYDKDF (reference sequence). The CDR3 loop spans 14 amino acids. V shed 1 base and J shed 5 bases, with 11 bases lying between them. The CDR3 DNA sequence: TGTGCCACCAGCAGAGCACAGGCCGGGACTGAAGCTTTCTTT. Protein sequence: CATSRAQAGTEAFF.

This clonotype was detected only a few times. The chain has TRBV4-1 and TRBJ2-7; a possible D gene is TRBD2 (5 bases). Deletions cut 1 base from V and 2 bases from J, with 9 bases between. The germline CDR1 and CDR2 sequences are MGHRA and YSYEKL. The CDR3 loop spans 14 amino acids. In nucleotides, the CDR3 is TGCGCCAGCAGCCAAGGGCTGACTACCTACGAGCAGTACTTC. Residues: CASSQGLTTYEQYF.